Listed here is a single T cell receptor (beta chain). This record belongs to a study of cytomegalovirus exposure and HLA in healthy donors. The primer mix had 60 Vbeta and 13 Jbeta primers. Sequenced by immunoSEQ multiplex PCR; TCRdb stores in-frame clones only, minus some. Of about 98,000 clones in the sample, over 75% were seen once. The donors comprised healthy bone marrow donors. Likely unrecorded immune exposures existed in these nominally healthy donors. CDR1 SGHRS and CDR2 YFSETQ come from the germline V gene. V shed 4 bases, J shed 6 bases, and the junction held 6 bases outside the gene matches. The CDR3 totals 15 residues.

Sequenced material: PBMCs. The genes are TRBV5-1 and TRBJ2-5; 13 bases agree with TRBD2. The clonotype was recovered from a female donor in good health and CMV-seropositive. CDR3 sequence (DNA): TGCGCCAGCAGCACTGGACTAGCGGGAGTCCAGACCCAGTACTTC. This translates into CASSTGLAGVQTQYF.